This T cell receptor beta chain was obtained from a study of blood T cell repertoires in COVID-19. Per the study methods: Cell counts per sample came from amplifying reference gene primers. Sequenced by immunoSEQ multiplex PCR; TCRdb stores in-frame clones only, minus some. That table supplies the V and J calls and clone size; D and trimming were determined from the DNA. The sample carries roughly 290,000 clones, around four fifths recorded once. This clone was observed a few times. The CDR3 loop spans 16 amino acids. J was trimmed by 7 bases and V by 2 bases; bases with no gene match: 14. Germline assignment: CDR1 GTSNPN and CDR2 SVGIG (reference sequence).

Sequencing was done on a sample of peripheral blood. The rearrangement uses TRBV30 and TRBJ1-2, with 9 bases matching TRBD1. This receptor was taken from a woman between 45 and 65 years old with active or convalescent COVID-19. In DNA form, the CDR3 reads TGTGCCTGGAGTTCGATACAGGGGGCGAGGGGCACTGGCTACACCTTC. The encoded protein is CAWSSIQGARGTGYTF.